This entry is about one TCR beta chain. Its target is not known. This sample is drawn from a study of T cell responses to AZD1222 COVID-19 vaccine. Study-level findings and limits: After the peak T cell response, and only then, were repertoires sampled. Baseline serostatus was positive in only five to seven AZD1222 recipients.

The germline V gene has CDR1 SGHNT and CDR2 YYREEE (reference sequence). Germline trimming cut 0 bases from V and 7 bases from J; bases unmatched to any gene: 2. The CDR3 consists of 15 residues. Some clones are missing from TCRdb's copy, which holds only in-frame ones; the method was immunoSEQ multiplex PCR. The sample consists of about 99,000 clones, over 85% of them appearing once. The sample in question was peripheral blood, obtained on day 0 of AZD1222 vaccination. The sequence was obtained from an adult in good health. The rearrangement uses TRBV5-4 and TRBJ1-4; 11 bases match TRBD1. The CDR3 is CASSLAGTGGEKLFF. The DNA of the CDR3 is TGTGCCAGCAGCTTGGCCGGGACAGGGGGTGAAAAACTGTTTTTT.